This entry describes one TCR beta chain. The target of this receptor is not known. Within one base of it there is no much larger clone, and no base qualities were kept. These data originate in a study of shared clonotypes between healthy human individuals (dated by TCRdb to the early 2020s). At the level of the whole study: A few men and two women, aged 18 to 49 years, made up the cohort. Libraries were prepared and TCR repertoires were sequenced by different laboratories using diverse techniques, in order to increase sequencing depth and limit assay-specific biases. To estimate repertoire size and how much clonotypes are shared between individuals, the study performed deep sequencing of blood TCR repertoires from about five healthy adults. Per donor, three plates each were used for CD4 naive and CD4 memory, two for CD8 naive, and one for CD8 memory. Between about 0.85 and 10 billion PBMCs per donor were obtained by leukapheresis.

Using the deep immunoSEQ assay, TCR CDR3 regions were amplified from genomic DNA by multiplex PCR. For each cell subset, the extracted genomic DNA was distributed evenly across all wells of several immunoSEQ 96-well plates, and each plate served as one replicate. Each replicate PCR for sorted subsets received about 210 ng genomic DNA, equal to 28,000 or so T cell genomes. Purified libraries were measured with a Qubit 3.0 fluorometer, size-checked on a Bioanalyzer 2100, and measured again with the KAPA Library Quantification kit. Each immunoSEQ 96-well plate was sequenced on its own single-read 150-cycle Illumina NextSeq 550 flow cell. Turning to the authors' computational methods: The immunoSEQ output contained only junctional sequences without quality scores, so filtering could not match that applied to full-length reads. Sequences were annotated with PyIR, a Python wrapper for IgBLAST v1.9, using IMGT germline references to assign V/J genes and CDR3. Any read was removed if the V/J assignment was weak (E-value above 1e-6), the CDR3 was missing, or the read contained stop codons, out-of-frame junctions, or ambiguous translated residues. A V3J clonotype was defined by an identical inferred V gene, J gene, and CDR3 amino acid sequence. The percentage overlap between two repertoires was calculated by dividing the number of shared unique clonotypes by the size of the smaller repertoire. Richness of each repertoire was evaluated using RTK rarefaction, the Chao1 estimator, and Recon v2.1 estimates of unobserved clonotypes. OLGA was used to compute generation probabilities for all TCRbeta clonotypes that the gDNA method yielded from a handful of donors. Entries here come from immuneACCESS through TCRdb and include only in-frame sequences with V and J called. Some clones fail to appear in such tables; in the studies checked, an unresolved V gene covers under half of the shortfall, and the cause of the remainder is unknown. V and J calls and clone size come straight from that table; D and trimming were deduced from the DNA. This sample lists nearly 2 million clones; approximately 94% were detected once. The ten most abundant clones make up less than 1.5% of the sample.

The paper as a whole reports these results and caveats: The genetic and exposure-history diversity represented was limited by the small number of donors. Naive subsets generally had larger estimated clonotype richness than memory subsets. Compared with non-shared clonotypes, clonotypes shared by all four sorted-subset donors had higher generation probabilities. Even with the large sequencing depth, rarefaction of the sorted-subset datasets indicated that sequencing was incomplete. Sampling was restricted to blood, and TCR repertoires in tissues likely differ from the TCR repertoires found in blood. Based on pairwise subsampling, the degree of clonotype sharing among donors was expected to be affected by sequencing depth. Across several donors, about 5.2% of naive CD4, around 3.5% of naive CD8, about 2.3% of memory CD4, and 0.3% to 0.45% of memory CD8 clonotypes were shared.

CD8 naive samples were CD45RO-negative cells positively selected for CCR7, giving a CD45RA+CCR7+ population that excluded TemRA cells. The donors were healthy, HIV-negative adults who had no recently reported acute infections or vaccinations. Every donor was a Caucasian adult residing in Nashville, Tennessee, USA. Blood was obtained by leukapheresis, after which PBMCs were separated by Ficoll-Histopaque density gradient centrifugation and cryopreserved in liquid nitrogen vapor phase. Analytical flow cytometry was used to check the purity and quantity of each magnetically sorted T cell population. Each sorted fraction had its genomic DNA isolated and then quantified by UV absorbance on a Nanodrop 2000c. This sequence originates from a man between 18 and 29 years old in good health. Material: naive CD8+ T cells sorted from blood. What this sample's cell subset or site label stands for: CD45RA+CCR7+.

The CDR3 amino acid sequence is: CALERKSNTEAFF. In nucleotide form, the sequence is TGTGCCCTAGAGCGGAAATCGAACACTGAAGCTTTCTTT. In this chain, TRBV7-9 is recombined with TRBJ1-1; no confident D gene assignment can be made. V gives up 11 bases and J gives up 1 base, and the segment between their germline ends measures 14 bases. In the germline V gene (reference sequence), CDR1 corresponds to SEHNR and CDR2 to FQNEAQ. CDR3 length: 13 amino acids, cysteine to phenylalanine. Only CDR3 DNA is held: 39 bases, read in frame from base 1.